The 2 T cell receptor beta chains given below trace back to one sample, sequenced in a study of shared clonotypes between healthy human individuals. Terminally differentiated effector memory CD45RA+ cells were excluded by CCR7 positive selection of CD45RO-negative cells. TCRdb's copy holds only in-frame clones and misses some; the assay was immunoSEQ multiplex PCR. The data show over 2,000,000 clones, over 85% seen once. Material for sequencing was naive CD8+ T cells from PBMCs. The receptors come from a man between 18 and 29 years old in good health. Some clones in this sample may be carry-over from other donors' samples.

J is TRBJ2-2 and V is TRBV5-4, with TRBD2 identical over 7 bases. This CDR3 contains 15 residues. V lost 1 base and J lost 4; bases outside the gene matches: 4. CDR1 is SGHNT and CDR2 is YYREEE in the germline V gene (reference sequence). The CDR3 sequence: CASSLRGEPTGELFF. The CDR3 DNA reads as TGTGCCAGCAGCTTGCGGGGGGAGCCCACCGGGGAGCTGTTTTTT.

The rearrangement joins TRBV2 to TRBJ2-1, with unresolved D. CDR1 and CDR2 from the germline V gene are SNHLY and FYNNEI. The CDR3 has 14 amino acids. The CDR3 spells CVGIDGSSYNEQFF. CDR3 coding DNA: TGTGTTGGCATCGATGGTAGCTCCTACAATGAGCAGTTCTTC.